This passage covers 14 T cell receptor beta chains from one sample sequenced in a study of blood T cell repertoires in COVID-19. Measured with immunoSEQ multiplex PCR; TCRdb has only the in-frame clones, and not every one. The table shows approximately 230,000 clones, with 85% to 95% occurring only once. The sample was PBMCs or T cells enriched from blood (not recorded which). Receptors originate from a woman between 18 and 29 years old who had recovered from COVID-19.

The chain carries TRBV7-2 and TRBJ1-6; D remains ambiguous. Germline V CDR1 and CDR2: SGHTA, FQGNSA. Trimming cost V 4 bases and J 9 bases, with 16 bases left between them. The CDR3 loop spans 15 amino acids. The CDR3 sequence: CASSSPRGRASPLHF. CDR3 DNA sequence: TGTGCCAGCAGCTCCCCACGAGGGAGGGCTTCACCCCTCCACTTT. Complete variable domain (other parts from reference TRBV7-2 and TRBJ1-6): GAGVSQSPSNKVTEKGKDVELRCDPISGHTALYWYRQSLGQGLEFLIYFQGNSAPDKSGLPSDRFSAERTGGSVSTLTIQRTQQEDSAVYLCASSSPRGRASPLHFGNGTRLTVT.

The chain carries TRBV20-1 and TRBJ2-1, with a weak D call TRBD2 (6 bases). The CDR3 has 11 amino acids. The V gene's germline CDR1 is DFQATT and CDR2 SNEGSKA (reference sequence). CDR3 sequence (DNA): TGCAGCATGACTAGTTTAGGTGAGCAGTTCTTC. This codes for CSMTSLGEQFF.

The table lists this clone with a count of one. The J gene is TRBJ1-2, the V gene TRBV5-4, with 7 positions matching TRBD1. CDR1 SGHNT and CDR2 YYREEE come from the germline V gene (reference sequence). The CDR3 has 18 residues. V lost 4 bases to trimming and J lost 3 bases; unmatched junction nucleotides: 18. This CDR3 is CASSHLTTGAGSDYGYTF. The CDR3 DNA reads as TGTGCCAGCAGCCACTTGACTACAGGGGCGGGTAGTGACTATGGCTACACCTTC.

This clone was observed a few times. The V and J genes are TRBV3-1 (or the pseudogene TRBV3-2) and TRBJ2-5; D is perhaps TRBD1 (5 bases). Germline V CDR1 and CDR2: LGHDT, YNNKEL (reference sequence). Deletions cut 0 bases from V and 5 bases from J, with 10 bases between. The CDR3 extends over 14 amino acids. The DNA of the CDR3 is TGTGCCAGCAGCCAAGAGAAGGGGTCGGAGACCCAGTACTTC. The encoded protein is CASSQEKGSETQYF.

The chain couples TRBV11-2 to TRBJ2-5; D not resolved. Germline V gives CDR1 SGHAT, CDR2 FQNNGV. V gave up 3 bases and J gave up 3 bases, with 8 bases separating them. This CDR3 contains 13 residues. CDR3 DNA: TGTGCCAGCAGCTTCCAGGTCAAAGAGACCCAGTACTTC. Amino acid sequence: CASSFQVKETQYF.

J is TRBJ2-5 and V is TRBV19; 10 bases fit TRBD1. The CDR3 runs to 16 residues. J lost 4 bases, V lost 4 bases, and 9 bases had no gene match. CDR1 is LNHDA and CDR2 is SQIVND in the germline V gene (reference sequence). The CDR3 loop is CASSRKDRGFSETQYF. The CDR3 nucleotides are TGTGCCAGTAGTAGGAAGGACAGGGGGTTTTCAGAGACCCAGTACTTC.

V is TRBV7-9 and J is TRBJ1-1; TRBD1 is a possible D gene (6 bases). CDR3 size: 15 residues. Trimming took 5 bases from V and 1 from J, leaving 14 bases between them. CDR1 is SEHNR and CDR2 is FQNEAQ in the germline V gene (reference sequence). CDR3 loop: CASSPWTAGNTEAFF. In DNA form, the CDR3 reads TGTGCCAGCAGCCCCTGGACAGCAGGGAACACTGAAGCTTTCTTT.

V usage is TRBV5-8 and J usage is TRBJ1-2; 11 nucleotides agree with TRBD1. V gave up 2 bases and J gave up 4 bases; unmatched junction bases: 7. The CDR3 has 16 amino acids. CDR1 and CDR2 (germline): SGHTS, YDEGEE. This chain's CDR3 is CASSFRTGGNGYGYTF. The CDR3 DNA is TGTGCCAGCAGCTTCAGGACAGGGGGCAACGGCTATGGCTACACCTTC.

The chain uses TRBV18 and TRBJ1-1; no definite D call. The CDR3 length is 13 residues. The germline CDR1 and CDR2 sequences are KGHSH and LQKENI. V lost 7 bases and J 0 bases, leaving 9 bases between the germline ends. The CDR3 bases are TGTGCCAGCTTAGCTTCAGTGAACACTGAAGCTTTCTTT. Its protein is CASLASVNTEAFF.

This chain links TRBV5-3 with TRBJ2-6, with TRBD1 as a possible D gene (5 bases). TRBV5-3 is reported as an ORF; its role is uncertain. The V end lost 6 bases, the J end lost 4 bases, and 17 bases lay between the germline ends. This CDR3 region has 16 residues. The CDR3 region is CARTQLGARGANVLTF. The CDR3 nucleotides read TGTGCCAGAACTCAGCTAGGGGCGCGCGGGGCCAACGTCCTGACTTTC.

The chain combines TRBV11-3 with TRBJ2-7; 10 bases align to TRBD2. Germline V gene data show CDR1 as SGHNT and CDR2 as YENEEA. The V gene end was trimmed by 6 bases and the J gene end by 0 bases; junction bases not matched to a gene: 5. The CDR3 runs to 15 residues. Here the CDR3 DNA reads TGTGCCAGCAGTGAGCGGGGGGGGAGCTCCTACGAGCAGTACTTC. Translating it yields CASSERGGSSYEQYF.

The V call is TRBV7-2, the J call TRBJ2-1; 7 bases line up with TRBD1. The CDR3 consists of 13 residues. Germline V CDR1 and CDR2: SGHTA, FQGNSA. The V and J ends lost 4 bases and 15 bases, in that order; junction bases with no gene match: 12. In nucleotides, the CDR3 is TGTGCCAGCAGCTCCCCCGGCCGACAGGGCTTGTTCTTC. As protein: CASSSPGRQGLFF. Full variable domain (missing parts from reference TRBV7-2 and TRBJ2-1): GAGVSQSPSNKVTEKGKDVELRCDPISGHTALYWYRQSLGQGLEFLIYFQGNSAPDKSGLPSDRFSAERTGGSVSTLTIQRTQQEDSAVYLCASSSPGRQGLFFGPGTRLTVL.

The CDR3 sequence is CASSLGTSRAGELFF. DNA for the CDR3: TGTGCCAGCAGCTTAGGGACAAGTCGGGCCGGGGAGCTGTTTTTT. The rearrangement links TRBV5-4 to TRBJ2-2; a possible D gene is TRBD1 (6 bases). With 2 bases removed from V and 6 bases from J, the gap between germline ends came to 14 bases. Germline CDR1 SGHNT, CDR2 YYREEE (reference sequence). The length of the CDR3 is 15 residues. The whole variable domain, remainder taken from reference TRBV5-4 and TRBJ2-2, is ETGVTQSPTHLIKTRGQQVTLRCSSQSGHNTVSWYQQALGQGPQFIFQYYREEENGRGNFPPRFSGLQFPNYSSELNVNALELDDSALYLCASSLGTSRAGELFFGEGSRLTVL.

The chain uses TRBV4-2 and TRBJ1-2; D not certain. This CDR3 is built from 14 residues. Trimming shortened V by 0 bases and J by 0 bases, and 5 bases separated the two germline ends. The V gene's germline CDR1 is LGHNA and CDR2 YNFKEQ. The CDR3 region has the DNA TGTGCCAGCAGCCAAGAAGCCGCTAACTATGGCTACACCTTC. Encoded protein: CASSQEAANYGYTF.